The entry that follows covers one TCR beta chain sequence. The CDR3 loop spans 14 amino acids. CDR1 and CDR2 from the germline V gene are SGHRS and YFSETQ. V lost 5 bases, J lost 2 bases, and 7 bases stayed unmatched. A second PCR of roughly 6 to 12 cycles used a sample-barcoded 5' primer and a J-beta primer mix. Each CDR3 protein is one row after TCRdb ran MiXCR on the 5' RACE reads. The sample records roughly 1.5 million distinct CDR3 sequences, approximately 43% being singletons. These data are taken from a study of blood T cells in healthy people across ages. The chain joins TRBV5-1 to TRBJ2-7; 7 bases fit TRBD1. This clonotype was sampled from a woman aged 18-30 years in good health. The sequencing input was blood. The CDR3 DNA reads TGCGCCAGCAGACCCGACAGGGTGCCCTACGAGCAGTACTTC. Its translation: CASRPDRVPYEQYF.